This T cell receptor beta chain was observed in a study of T-cell reconstitution after alpha-beta-depleted transplantation in children (TCRdb year 2016). Describing the broader study: Using TCR repertoire profiling, the study quantitatively followed how T-cell immune reconstitution unfolded in children after TCRalphabeta/CD19-depleted allogeneic hematopoietic cell transplantation.

This clonotype was counted a few times. What antigen it recognizes has not been identified. The record has no base qualities; no much larger clone is one base away. The cysteine opens and the phenylalanine closes a CDR3 of 14 amino acids. The CDR3 DNA has 42 bases and is translated from base 1. V loses 1 base of germline sequence and J loses 2 bases, and the interval between the two ends is 8 bases. CDR1 and CDR2 were assigned from the germline V gene as SGHRS and YFSETQ. The library was prepared using PCR. Sequencing instrument: Illumina HiSeq 2500. TCR libraries were prepared with molecular barcoding, using unique molecular identifiers to normalize TCRbeta repertoire quantification. The public sequencing data were trimmed at Q25 with fastp and processed into clonotypes with MiXCR by TCRdb, which kept only in-frame beta chains. Every entry covers one CDR3 protein and lists the most common genes and DNA from its rows. For this sample the table gives approximately 500,000 distinct CDR3 sequences, of which roughly a tenth were detected only once. Together, the top ten hold 2% of the sample.

The paper as a whole reports these results and caveats: The apparently early recovery of alphabetaT-cell counts about two months after transplant reportedly depended on only several hundred rapidly expanded clones that came from non-depleted graft cells. In some patients, high TCRbeta diversity at day 60 was attributed to recipient T cells and intrathymic progenitors that had survived conditioning. Hyperexpanded clone frequencies declined over subsequent months; after one year, T-cell counts and TCRbeta diversity were mostly attributed to newly produced T cells.

The treatment or condition label corresponds to: allogeneic hematopoietic cell transplantation with graft depleted of TCRalphabeta T cells and CD19 B cells. The transplant recipients were children given TCRalphabeta/CD19-depleted allogeneic hematopoietic cell grafts. This receptor was taken from a child aged 2-9 years with inherited bone marrow failure, due to receive a stem cell transplant. The chain uses TRBV5-1 and TRBJ2-3, with an unclear D gene assignment. Source: PBMCs, taken before TCRalphabeta/CD19-depleted stem cell transplant. The CDR3 reads as follows: CASSLSLYTDTQYF. The bases are TGCGCCAGCAGCTTGTCTCTGTACACAGATACGCAGTATTTT.